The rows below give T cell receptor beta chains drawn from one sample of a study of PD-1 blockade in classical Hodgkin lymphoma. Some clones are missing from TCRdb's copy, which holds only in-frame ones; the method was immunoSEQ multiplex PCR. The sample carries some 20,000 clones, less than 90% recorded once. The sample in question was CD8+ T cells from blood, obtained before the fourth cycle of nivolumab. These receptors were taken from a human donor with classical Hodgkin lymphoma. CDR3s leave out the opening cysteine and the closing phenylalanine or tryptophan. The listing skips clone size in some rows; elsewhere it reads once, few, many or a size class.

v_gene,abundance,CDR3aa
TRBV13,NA,ASSLGNEQF
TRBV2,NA,ASSLIPGELF
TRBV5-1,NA,ASSNGRGMNTEAF
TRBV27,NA,ASGLAYEQY
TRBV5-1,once,ASSSLRLHEQY
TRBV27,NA,ASSFGLHTEAF
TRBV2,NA,ASSGQGRVYSPLH
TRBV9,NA,ASSSQGLSISGANVLT
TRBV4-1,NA,ASSQGSQYEQY
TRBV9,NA,ASSVGYEQF
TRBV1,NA,TSSQEEQGASNYGYT
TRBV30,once,AWIRPRGTEAF
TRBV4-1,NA,ASSQVPAEAF
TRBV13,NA,ASSPRGDRGNHEQY
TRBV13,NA,ASSLDRQGFEADTQY
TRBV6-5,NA,ASSTSSYEQY
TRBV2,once,ASSEWGNEQF
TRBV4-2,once,ASSQAGEDTEAF